The 31 T cell receptor beta chains given below trace back to one sample, sequenced in a study of CD8 T cells in Susac syndrome. The authors reverse transcribed 0.5 to 1 ug RNA with random hexamers. TCRdb re-analysed the immunoSEQ multiplex PCR reads in MiXCR, keeping a single row per CDR3 protein. The data hold around 200,000 distinct CDR3 sequences, with approximately 95% observed a single time. The sample taken for sequencing was CD4+ T cells from PBMCs. Every receptor here comes from a human donor with multiple sclerosis.

This clonotype has just one count. The V call is TRBV29-1, the J call TRBJ1-2; 8 nucleotides align to TRBD1. The CDR3 length is 11 residues. Germline V gene sequence: CDR1 SQVTM, CDR2 ANQGSEA. V was clipped by 8 bases and J by 6 bases; unmatched bases: 5. The CDR3 sequence: CSTGQGDGYTF. DNA for the CDR3: TGCAGCACTGGACAGGGCGATGGCTACACCTTC.

The CDR3 region has the DNA TGTGCCTGGAGTCTTCGCTCAAACACTGAAGCTTTCTTT. Residues: CAWSLRSNTEAFF. The rearrangement uses TRBV30 and TRBJ1-1; D remains ambiguous. Germline V lookup: CDR1 GTSNPN, CDR2 SVGIG (reference sequence). The ends were cut back, 2 bases at V and 2 bases at J, with 9 bases in the middle. This CDR3 is 13 amino acids long.

The chain has TRBV30 and TRBJ1-3; D unresolved. This CDR3 comprises 15 residues. The germline gives CDR1 GTSNPN, CDR2 SVGIG (reference sequence). Trimming pared 0 bases from V and 0 bases from J, leaving 9 bases between. For the CDR3, the DNA is TGTGCCTGGAGTGTCCCCATGAACTCTGGAAACACCATATATTTT. It codes for CAWSVPMNSGNTIYF.

This clonotype was counted between two and nine times. This chain links TRBV29-1 with TRBJ1-3, with D unclear. The CDR3 length is 11 residues. Trimming stripped 3 bases from V and 4 bases from J, with 4 bases between. CDR1 is SQVTM, CDR2 ANQGSEA, per germline. The chain's CDR3 is CSVEGGNTIYF. The CDR3 nucleotides are TGCAGCGTTGAGGGCGGAAACACCATATATTTT.

This clonotype occurred once. The genes are TRBV5-8 and TRBJ2-6; the D gene could be TRBD1 or TRBD2 (5 bases each). The germline V gene encodes CDR1 SGHTS and CDR2 YDEGEE. CDR3 length: 16 residues. With 0 bases removed from V and 3 bases from J, the gap between germline ends came to 10 bases. The CDR3 nucleotides read TGTGCCAGCAGCTTGGAGACGGGGCATGGGGCCAACGTCCTGACTTTC. It translates to CASSLETGHGANVLTF.

The rearrangement joins TRBV7-2 to TRBJ1-1; D ambiguous. V was pared by 3 bases and J by 6 bases, with 11 bases between. Germline CDR1 reads SGHTA; CDR2 reads FQGNSA. The CDR3 sequence is 13 residues long. Here the CDR3 reads CASSLLVQSEAFF. The CDR3 bases are TGTGCCAGCAGCTTGCTAGTACAGTCTGAAGCTTTCTTT.

The rearrangement uses TRBV27 and TRBJ2-3; tentative D call: TRBD2 (5 bases). Per germline, CDR1 MNHEY and CDR2 SMNVEV (reference sequence). Trimming took 5 bases from V and 0 from J, leaving 15 bases between them. This CDR3 has 16 amino acids. The CDR3 loop reads CASSGPPGSSTDTQYF. The CDR3 DNA is TGTGCCAGCAGTGGCCCCCCGGGGTCTAGCACAGATACGCAGTATTTT.

This sequence joins TRBV27 and TRBJ2-5, with D uncertain. This CDR3 is 13 amino acids long. Trimming took off 5 bases at V and 4 bases at J, with 11 bases between the two ends. Germline V CDR1 and CDR2: MNHEY, SMNVEV (reference sequence). The CDR3, as DNA: TGTGCCAGCAGTCTGGCCCGTGGAGAGACCCAGTACTTC. This encodes CASSLARGETQYF.

This rearrangement joins TRBV18 to TRBJ2-7; D is undetermined. Germline V lookup: CDR1 KGHSH, CDR2 LQKENI. V was trimmed by 1 base and J by 5 bases, leaving 12 bases between them. This CDR3 spans 14 amino acids. The CDR3 DNA reads as TGTGCCAGCTCACCACGCCCGGGCGCCCACGAGCAGTACGTC. Its translation: CASSPRPGAHEQYV.

This chain links TRBV2 with TRBJ2-5; maybe TRBD1 (5 bases). CDR1 and CDR2 from the germline V gene are SNHLY and FYNNEI. The CDR3 runs 13 residues. Deletions cut 7 bases from V and 0 bases from J, with 9 bases between. The CDR3 nucleotides are TGTGCCAGCAACAACAGGCACCAAGAGACCCAGTACTTC. This sequence encodes CASNNRHQETQYF.

The chain carries TRBV12-3 or TRBV12-4 and TRBJ2-2; D is unclear. The CDR3 runs to 13 residues. V was shortened by 6 bases and J by 7 bases, with 12 bases between the two germline ends. The CDR3 region is CASRIGSGGELFF. In DNA, the CDR3 is TGTGCCAGCAGAATAGGTTCAGGCGGGGAGCTGTTTTTT.

This rearrangement joins TRBV25-1 to TRBJ2-7, with 7 bases fitting TRBD1. This CDR3 is 13 amino acids long. V lost 1 base to trimming and J lost 4 bases; unmatched junction nucleotides: 1. The germline CDR1 and CDR2 sequences are MGHDK and SYGVNS. The CDR3 nucleotides read TGTGCCAGCAGTGAATCGGGACAGTACGAGCAGTACTTC. This translates into CASSESGQYEQYF.

This clonotype was seen only once. The chain couples TRBV9 to TRBJ2-1; D may be TRBD2 (6 bases). The CDR3 totals 15 residues. The germline CDR1 and CDR2 sequences are SGDLS and YYNGEE. Trimming removed 6 bases from V and 6 bases from J, with 19 bases in between. Written as DNA, the CDR3 is TGTGCCAGCAAACGAGGAGCGGGCCTTTTCAATGAGCAGTTCTTC. Translated, it gives CASKRGAGLFNEQFF.

The CDR3, as DNA: TGTGCCAGCAGCCCGAAACGGCGGGTCACAGATACGCAGTATTTT. Encoded protein: CASSPKRRVTDTQYF. The chain links TRBV7-9 to TRBJ2-3, with D maybe TRBD2 (5 bases). The CDR3 extends over 15 amino acids. With 5 bases removed from V and 2 bases from J, the gap between germline ends came to 14 bases. Germline CDR1 is SEHNR and CDR2 is FQNEAQ (reference sequence).

The genes are TRBV7-9 and TRBJ2-7, with D possibly called TRBD1 or TRBD2 (5 bases each). Germline assignment: CDR1 SEHNR and CDR2 FQNEAQ (reference sequence). Trimming pared 5 bases from V and 4 bases from J, leaving 15 bases between. CDR3 size: 14 residues. Written as DNA, the CDR3 is TGTGCCAGCAGCCCTGGGACGCTGGGGTACGAGCAGTACTTC. As protein: CASSPGTLGYEQYF.

This sequence joins TRBV29-1 and TRBJ2-2; 10 bases are a match to TRBD1. This CDR3 region has 12 residues. V trimming: 7 bases; J trimming: 8 bases; junction bases outside the gene matches: 4. Germline CDR1 SQVTM, CDR2 ANQGSEA. CDR3 sequence reads: CSADRGPGELFF. CDR3 DNA sequence: TGCAGCGCTGACAGGGGGCCTGGGGAGCTGTTTTTT.

The chain employs TRBV2 and TRBJ2-1; TRBD2 matches at 8 bases. Per the germline V gene, CDR1 is SNHLY and CDR2 is FYNNEI. The CDR3 has 15 amino acids. J was trimmed by 4 bases and V by 4 bases; bases with no gene match: 6. As DNA, the CDR3 is TGTGCCAGCAGTGGGGAGGGACTAGTATACAATGAGCAGTTCTTC. Its protein is CASSGEGLVYNEQFF.

The rearrangement joins TRBV12-3 or TRBV12-4 to TRBJ2-4; 9 bases line up with TRBD1. V was clipped by 6 bases and J by 10 bases; unmatched bases: 4. The CDR3 covers 12 residues. The CDR3 region has the DNA TGTGCCAGCAGCTCCGGGACAGGGATTCAGTACTTC. It yields the protein CASSSGTGIQYF.

The rearrangement links TRBV9 to TRBJ2-3, with 11 bases fitting TRBD2. Germline V gene sequence: CDR1 SGDLS, CDR2 YYNGEE. The length of the CDR3 is 16 residues. Trimming cost V 0 bases and J 8 bases; bases outside gene matches: 8. The CDR3 here is CASSVAGSGGAPTQYF. For the CDR3, the DNA is TGTGCCAGCAGCGTAGCTGGTAGCGGGGGGGCCCCTACGCAGTATTTT.

This chain connects TRBV7-2 to TRBJ2-5, with D possibly called TRBD1 or TRBD2 (5 bases each). The CDR3 sequence is 12 residues long. Deletions cut 8 bases from V and 5 bases from J, with 12 bases between. The germline V gene encodes CDR1 SGHTA and CDR2 FQGNSA. As DNA, the CDR3 is TGTGCCAGCGGCCGGGACGGGGAGACCCAGTACTTC. The encoded protein is CASGRDGETQYF.

The chain couples TRBV3-1 to TRBJ2-7; the match to TRBD2 covers 7 bases. Trimming at V came to 4 bases and at J to 5 bases, leaving 8 bases not matched to a gene. The CDR3 totals 14 residues. Per germline, CDR1 LGHDT and CDR2 YNNKEL (reference sequence). The chain's CDR3 is CASSLTTGGNEQYV. The CDR3 DNA sequence: TGTGCCAGCAGCCTTACGACGGGAGGAAACGAGCAGTACGTC.

This clonotype was seen more than once but under ten times. The V and J genes are TRBV27 and TRBJ1-5; no definite D call. V was trimmed by 2 bases and J by 2 bases, leaving 10 bases between them. CDR3 length: 15 amino acids. Germline V CDR1 and CDR2: MNHEY, SMNVEV (reference sequence). In DNA form, the CDR3 reads TGTGCCAGCAGTTTAGAGGGTATGGGCAATCAGCCCCAGCATTTT. Protein sequence: CASSLEGMGNQPQHF.

The V and J genes are TRBV7-9 and TRBJ2-1; TRBD1 agrees at 11 bases. There are 15 residues in the CDR3. Germline CDR1 is SEHNR and CDR2 is FQNEAQ (reference sequence). J was trimmed by 9 bases and V by 3 bases; bases with no gene match: 7. CDR3 coding DNA: TGTGCCAGCAGCTTGGGGACAGGGGGTTTCAGTGAGCAGTTCTTC. Protein sequence: CASSLGTGGFSEQFF.

The V call is TRBV20-1, the J call TRBJ2-5; 10 bases are a match to TRBD2. There are 15 residues in the CDR3. The ends lost 3 bases at V and 1 base at J; junction bases unmatched: 5. Germline V lookup: CDR1 DFQATT, CDR2 SNEGSKA (reference sequence). DNA of the CDR3: TGCAGTGCTAGTAGAGCGGGGGGGTCCCAAGAGACCCAGTACTTC. Its protein product is CSASRAGGSQETQYF.

In DNA, the CDR3 is TGTGCCAGCAGCGCCCGGGACACCTCTCGTTACTGGGCCTCTTGGACCCAGTACTTC. This gives the protein CASSARDTSRYWASWTQYF. The chain combines TRBV7-9 with TRBJ2-5; possibly TRBD1 for D (6 bases). Trimming took 5 bases from V and 7 from J, leaving 32 bases between them. Germline values: CDR1 SEHNR, CDR2 FQNEAQ (reference sequence). The CDR3 is 19 residues long.

V usage is TRBV29-1 and J usage is TRBJ2-3; tentative D call: TRBD2 (7 bases). The CDR3 has 14 residues. Germline V gives CDR1 SQVTM, CDR2 ANQGSEA. V was shortened by 6 bases and J by 5 bases, with 18 bases between the two germline ends. The CDR3 is CSVHGGGAVDTQYF. Here the CDR3 DNA reads TGCAGCGTCCATGGTGGGGGGGCAGTAGATACGCAGTATTTT.

The rearrangement links TRBV3-1 to TRBJ1-1; D is possibly TRBD1 (5 bases). The germline CDR1 and CDR2 sequences are LGHDT and YNNKEL (reference sequence). The CDR3 contains 16 residues. Trimming left V 1 base short and J 5 bases short, with 17 bases between. The CDR3 region has the DNA TGTGCCAGCAGCCAAGGCTGGACACACGTTCGGACTGAAGCTTTCTTT. Protein: CASSQGWTHVRTEAFF.

The J gene is TRBJ2-3, the V gene TRBV20-1, with D unresolved. This CDR3 contains 13 residues. V was shortened by 3 bases and J by 1 base, with 8 bases between the two germline ends. The germline gives CDR1 DFQATT, CDR2 SNEGSKA (reference sequence). The CDR3: CSASVSGTDTQYF. The DNA for the CDR3 is TGCAGTGCTAGTGTAAGCGGCACAGATACGCAGTATTTT.

The rearrangement joins TRBV29-1 to TRBJ2-3; TRBD1 matches at 8 bases. The CDR3 extends over 13 amino acids. Losses at the gene ends were 3 bases for V and 12 bases for J; bases not matched to a gene: 11. The germline V gene encodes CDR1 SQVTM and CDR2 ANQGSEA. The CDR3 nucleotides are TGCAGCGTTGACGGGATCGGACAGGGTCCACAGTATTTT. Its translation is CSVDGIGQGPQYF.

This clonotype was seen just once. DNA of the CDR3: TGCAGTGTCAGACTAGCGGGGATTGAGACCCAGTACTTC. Its translation is CSVRLAGIETQYF. The rearrangement uses TRBV20-1 and TRBJ2-5; 11 bases match TRBD2. The V gene's germline CDR1 is DFQATT and CDR2 SNEGSKA (reference sequence). The trim removed 7 bases at V and 5 bases at J, leaving 6 bases unmatched. The CDR3 is 13 amino acids.

The chain joins TRBV25-1 to TRBJ2-1; D tentatively reads TRBD1 or TRBD2 (5 bases each). Per the germline V gene, CDR1 is MGHDK and CDR2 is SYGVNS. Deletions cut 3 bases from V and 6 bases from J, with 21 bases between. The CDR3 consists of 17 residues. The CDR3 coding sequence is TGTGCCAGCAGTGAGATTTATCCGGGACCGAGACCCAATGAGCAGTTCTTC. It yields the protein CASSEIYPGPRPNEQFF. Based on the CDR3 plus reference TRBV25-1 and TRBJ2-1, the full variable domain is EADIYQTPRYLVIGTGKKITLECSQTMGHDKMYWYQQDPGMELHLIHYSYGVNSTEKGDLSSESTVSRIRTEHFPLTLESARPSHTSQYLCASSEIYPGPRPNEQFFGPGTRLTVL.